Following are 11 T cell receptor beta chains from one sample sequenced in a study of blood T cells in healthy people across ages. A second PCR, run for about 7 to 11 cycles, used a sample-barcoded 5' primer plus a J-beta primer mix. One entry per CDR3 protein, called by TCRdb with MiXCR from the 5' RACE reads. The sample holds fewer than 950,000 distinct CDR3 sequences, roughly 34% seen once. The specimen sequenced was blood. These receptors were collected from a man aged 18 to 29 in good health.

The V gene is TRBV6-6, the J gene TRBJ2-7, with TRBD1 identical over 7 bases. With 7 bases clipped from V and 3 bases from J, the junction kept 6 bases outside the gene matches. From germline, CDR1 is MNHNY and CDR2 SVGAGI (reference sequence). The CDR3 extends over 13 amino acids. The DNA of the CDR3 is TGTGCCAGCACTGACAGGGAAGGCTACGAGCAGTACTTC. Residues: CASTDREGYEQYF.

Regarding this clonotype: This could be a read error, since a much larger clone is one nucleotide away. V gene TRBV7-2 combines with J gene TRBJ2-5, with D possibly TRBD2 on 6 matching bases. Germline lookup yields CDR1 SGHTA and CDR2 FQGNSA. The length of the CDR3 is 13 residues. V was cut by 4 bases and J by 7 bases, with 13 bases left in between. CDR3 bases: TGTGCCAGCAGCTCAACCCTGGGGGGGACCCAGTACTTC. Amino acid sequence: CASSSTLGGTQYF.

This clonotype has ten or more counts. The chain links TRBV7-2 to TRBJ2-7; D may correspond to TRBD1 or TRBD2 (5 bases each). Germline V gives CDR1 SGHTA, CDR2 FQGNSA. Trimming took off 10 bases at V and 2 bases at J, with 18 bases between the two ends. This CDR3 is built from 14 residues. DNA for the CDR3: TGTGCCATAACGAGGGACGTCGCCACCTACGAGCAGTACTTC. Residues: CAITRDVATYEQYF.

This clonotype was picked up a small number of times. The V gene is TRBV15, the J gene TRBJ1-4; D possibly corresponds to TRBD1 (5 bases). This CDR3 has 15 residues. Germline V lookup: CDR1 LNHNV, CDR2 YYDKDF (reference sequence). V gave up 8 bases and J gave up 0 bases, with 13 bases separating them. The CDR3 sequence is CATGAGKATNEKLFF. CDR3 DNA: TGTGCCACCGGGGCAGGGAAAGCAACTAATGAAAAACTGTTTTTT. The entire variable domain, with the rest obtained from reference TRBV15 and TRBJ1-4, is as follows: DAMVIQNPRYQVTQFGKPVTLSCSQTLNHNVMYWYQQKSSQAPKLLFHYYDKDFNNEADTPDNFQSRRPNTSFCFLDIRSPGLGDTAMYLCATGAGKATNEKLFFGSGTQLSVL.

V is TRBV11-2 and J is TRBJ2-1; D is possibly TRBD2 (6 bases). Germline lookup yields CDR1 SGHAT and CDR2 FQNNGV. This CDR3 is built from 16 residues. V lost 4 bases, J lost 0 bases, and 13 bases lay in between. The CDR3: CASSSRAGSSYNEQFF. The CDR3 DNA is TGTGCCAGCAGCTCAAGAGCGGGTAGCTCCTACAATGAGCAGTTCTTC.

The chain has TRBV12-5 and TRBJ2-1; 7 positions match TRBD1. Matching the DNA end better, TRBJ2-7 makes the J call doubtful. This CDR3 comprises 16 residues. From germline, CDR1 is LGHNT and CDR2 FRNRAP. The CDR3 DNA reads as TGTGCTAGTGGTGCTATGACAGGGATTTCCTACAATGAGCAGTACTTC. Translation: CASGAMTGISYNEQYF.

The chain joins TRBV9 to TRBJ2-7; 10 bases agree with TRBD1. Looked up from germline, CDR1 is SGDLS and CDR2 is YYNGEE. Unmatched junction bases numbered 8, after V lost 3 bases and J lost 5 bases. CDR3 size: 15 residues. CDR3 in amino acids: CASSAFAGTGDEQYF. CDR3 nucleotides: TGTGCCAGCAGCGCCTTTGCCGGGACAGGGGACGAGCAGTACTTC.

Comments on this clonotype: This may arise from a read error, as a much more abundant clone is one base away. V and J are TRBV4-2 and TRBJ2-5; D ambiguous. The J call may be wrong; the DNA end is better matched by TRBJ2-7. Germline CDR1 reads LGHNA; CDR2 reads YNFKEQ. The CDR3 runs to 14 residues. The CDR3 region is CASNHNTPDYEQYF. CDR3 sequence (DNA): TGTGCCAGCAACCACAACACTCCGGACTACGAGCAGTACTTC.

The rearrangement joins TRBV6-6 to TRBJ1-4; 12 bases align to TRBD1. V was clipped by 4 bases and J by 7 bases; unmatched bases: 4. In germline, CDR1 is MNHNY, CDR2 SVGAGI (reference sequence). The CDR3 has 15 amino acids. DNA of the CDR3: TGTGCCAGCAGTTGGGGGACAGGGGGCGGTGAAAAACTGTTTTTT. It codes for CASSWGTGGGEKLFF.

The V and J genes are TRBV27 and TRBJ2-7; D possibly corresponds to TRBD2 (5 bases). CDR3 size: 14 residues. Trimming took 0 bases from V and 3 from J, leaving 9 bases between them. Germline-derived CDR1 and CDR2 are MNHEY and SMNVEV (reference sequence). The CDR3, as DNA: TGTGCCAGCAGTTTATCCCCCGGGGTCTACGAGCAGTACTTC. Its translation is CASSLSPGVYEQYF.

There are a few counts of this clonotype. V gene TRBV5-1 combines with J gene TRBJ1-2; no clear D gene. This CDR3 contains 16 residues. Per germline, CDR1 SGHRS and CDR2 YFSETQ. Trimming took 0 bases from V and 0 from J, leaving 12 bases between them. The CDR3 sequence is CASSLGSDVANYGYTF. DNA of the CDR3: TGCGCCAGCAGCTTGGGATCTGATGTAGCTAACTATGGCTACACCTTC.